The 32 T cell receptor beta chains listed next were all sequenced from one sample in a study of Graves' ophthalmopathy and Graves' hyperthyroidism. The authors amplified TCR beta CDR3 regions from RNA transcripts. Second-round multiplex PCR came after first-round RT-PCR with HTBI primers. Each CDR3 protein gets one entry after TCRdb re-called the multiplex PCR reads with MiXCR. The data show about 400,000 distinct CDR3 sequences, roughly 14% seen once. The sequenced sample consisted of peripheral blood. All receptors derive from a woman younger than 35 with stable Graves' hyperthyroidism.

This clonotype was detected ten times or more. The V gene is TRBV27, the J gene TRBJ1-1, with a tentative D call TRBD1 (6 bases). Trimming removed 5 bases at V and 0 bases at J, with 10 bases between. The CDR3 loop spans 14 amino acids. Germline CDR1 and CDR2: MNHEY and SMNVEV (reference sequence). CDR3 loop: CASSANRVNTEAFF. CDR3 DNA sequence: TGTGCCAGCAGTGCCAACAGGGTGAACACTGAAGCTTTCTTT.

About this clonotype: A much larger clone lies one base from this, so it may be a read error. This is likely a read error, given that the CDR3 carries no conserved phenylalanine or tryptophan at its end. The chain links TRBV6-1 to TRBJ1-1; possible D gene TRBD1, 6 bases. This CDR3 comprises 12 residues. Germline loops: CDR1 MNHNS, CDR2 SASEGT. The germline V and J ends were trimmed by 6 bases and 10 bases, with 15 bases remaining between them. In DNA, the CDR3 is TGTGCCAGCAGCCTCATGGGGGCCTCAGCTTTCTAT. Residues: CASSLMGASAFY.

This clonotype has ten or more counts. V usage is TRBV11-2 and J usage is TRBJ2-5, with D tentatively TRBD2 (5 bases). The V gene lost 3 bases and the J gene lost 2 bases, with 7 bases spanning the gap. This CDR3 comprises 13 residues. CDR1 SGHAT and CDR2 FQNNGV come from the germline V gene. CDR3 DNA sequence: TGTGCCAGCAGCTTCGGGGTTCAAGAGACCCAGTACTTC. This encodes CASSFGVQETQYF.

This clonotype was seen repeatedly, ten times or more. The CDR3 is CSVEDAGVLHF. DNA for the CDR3: TGCAGCGTTGAAGACGCGGGGGTACTGCATTTT. V usage is TRBV29-1 and J usage is TRBJ1-5; D might be TRBD1 (5 bases). The CDR3 covers 11 residues. Germline V gene sequence: CDR1 SQVTM, CDR2 ANQGSEA. V was pared by 0 bases and J by 15 bases, with 12 bases between.

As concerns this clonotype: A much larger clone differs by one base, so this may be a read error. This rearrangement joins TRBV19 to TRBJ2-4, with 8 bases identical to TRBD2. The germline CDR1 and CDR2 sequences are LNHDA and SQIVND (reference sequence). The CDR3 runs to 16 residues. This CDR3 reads CASTLTGGAAKNIKYF. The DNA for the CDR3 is TGTGCCAGTACTCTCACCGGGGGGGCGGCCAAAAACATTAAGTACTTC.

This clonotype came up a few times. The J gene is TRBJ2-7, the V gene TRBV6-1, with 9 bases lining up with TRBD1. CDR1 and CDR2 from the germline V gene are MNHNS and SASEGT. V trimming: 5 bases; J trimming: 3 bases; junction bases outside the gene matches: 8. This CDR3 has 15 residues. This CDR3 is CASSSRDRVIYEQYF. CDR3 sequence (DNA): TGTGCCAGCAGTAGCCGGGACAGGGTTATCTACGAGCAGTACTTC.

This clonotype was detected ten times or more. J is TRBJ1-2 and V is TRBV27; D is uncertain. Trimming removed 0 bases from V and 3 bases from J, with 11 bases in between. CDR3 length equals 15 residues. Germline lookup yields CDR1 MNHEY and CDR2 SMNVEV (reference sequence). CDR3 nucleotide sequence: TGTGCCAGCAGTTTATCAGGGTGGGCTGACTATGGCTACACCTTC. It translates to CASSLSGWADYGYTF.

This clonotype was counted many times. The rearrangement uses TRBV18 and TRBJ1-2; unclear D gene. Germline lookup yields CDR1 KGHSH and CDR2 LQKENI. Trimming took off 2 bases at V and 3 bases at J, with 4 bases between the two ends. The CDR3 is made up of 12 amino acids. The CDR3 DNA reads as TGTGCCAGCTCACCATCTCACTATGGCTACACCTTC. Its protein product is CASSPSHYGYTF.

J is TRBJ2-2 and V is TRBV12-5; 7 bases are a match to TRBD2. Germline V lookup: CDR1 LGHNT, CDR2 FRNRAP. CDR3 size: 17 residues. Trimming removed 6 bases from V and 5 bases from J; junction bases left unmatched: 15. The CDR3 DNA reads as TGTGCTAGTGGACAACCCGTCGGGGCCGGGGGGACCGGGGAGCTGTTTTTT. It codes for CASGQPVGAGGTGELFF.

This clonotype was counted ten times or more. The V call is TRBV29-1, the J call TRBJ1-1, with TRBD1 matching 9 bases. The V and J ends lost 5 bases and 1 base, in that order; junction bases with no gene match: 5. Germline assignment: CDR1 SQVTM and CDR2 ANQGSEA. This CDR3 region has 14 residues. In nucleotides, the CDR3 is TGCAGCGTTCACACAGGGGGCGCGAACACTGAAGCTTTCTTT. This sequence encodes CSVHTGGANTEAFF.

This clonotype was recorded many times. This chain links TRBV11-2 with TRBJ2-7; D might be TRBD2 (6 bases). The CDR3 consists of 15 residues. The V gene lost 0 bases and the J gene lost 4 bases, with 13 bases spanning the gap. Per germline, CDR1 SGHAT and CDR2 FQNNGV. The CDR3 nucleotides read TGTGCCAGCAGCTTAGAGAAGGAGGGGCGGTACGAGCAGTACTTC. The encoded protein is CASSLEKEGRYEQYF.

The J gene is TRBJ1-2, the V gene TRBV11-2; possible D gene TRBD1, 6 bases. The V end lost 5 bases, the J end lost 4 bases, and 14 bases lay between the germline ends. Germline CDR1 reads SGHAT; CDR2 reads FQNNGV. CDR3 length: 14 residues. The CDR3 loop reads CASSPDRSPYGYTF. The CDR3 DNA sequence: TGTGCCAGCAGCCCCGACAGGAGCCCCTATGGCTACACCTTC.

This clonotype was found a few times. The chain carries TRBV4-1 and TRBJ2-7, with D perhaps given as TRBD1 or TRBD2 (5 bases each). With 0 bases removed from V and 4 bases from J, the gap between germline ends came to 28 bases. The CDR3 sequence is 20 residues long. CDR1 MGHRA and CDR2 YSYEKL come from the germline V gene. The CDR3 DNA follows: TGCGCCAGCAGCCAAGATACACCCGCGCCGGGACCCCAAAGGGGTTACGAGCAGTACTTC. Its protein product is CASSQDTPAPGPQRGYEQYF.

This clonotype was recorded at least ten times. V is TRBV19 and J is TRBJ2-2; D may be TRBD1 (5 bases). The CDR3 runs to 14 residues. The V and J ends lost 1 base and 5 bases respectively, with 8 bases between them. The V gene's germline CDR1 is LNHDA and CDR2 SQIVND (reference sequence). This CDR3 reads CASSIGRATGELFF. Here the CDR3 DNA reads TGTGCCAGTAGTATAGGCAGGGCTACCGGGGAGCTGTTTTTT.

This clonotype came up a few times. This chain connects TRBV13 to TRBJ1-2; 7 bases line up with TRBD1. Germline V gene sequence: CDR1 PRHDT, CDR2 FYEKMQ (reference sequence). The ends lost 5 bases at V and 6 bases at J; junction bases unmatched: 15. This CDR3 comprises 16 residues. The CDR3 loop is CASSQNRGAGEHGYTF. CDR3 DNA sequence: TGTGCCAGCAGCCAAAACAGGGGAGCGGGAGAGCATGGCTACACCTTC.

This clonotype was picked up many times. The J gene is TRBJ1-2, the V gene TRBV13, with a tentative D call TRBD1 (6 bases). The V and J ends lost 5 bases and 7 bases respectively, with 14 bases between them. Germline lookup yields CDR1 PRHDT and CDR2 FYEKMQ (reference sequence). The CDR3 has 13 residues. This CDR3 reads CASSKRGDSGYTF. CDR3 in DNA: TGTGCCAGCAGCAAGAGGGGGGATTCTGGCTACACCTTC. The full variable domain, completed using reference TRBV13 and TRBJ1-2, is AAGVIQSPRHLIKEKRETATLKCYPIPRHDTVYWYQQGPGQDPQFLISFYEKMQSDKGSIPDRFSAQQFSDYHSELNMSSLELGDSALYFCASSKRGDSGYTFGSGTRLTVV.

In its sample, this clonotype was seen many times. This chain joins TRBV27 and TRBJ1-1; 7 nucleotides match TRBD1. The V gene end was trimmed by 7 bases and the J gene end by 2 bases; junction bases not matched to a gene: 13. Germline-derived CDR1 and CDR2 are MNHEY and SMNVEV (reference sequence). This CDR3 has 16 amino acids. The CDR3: CASTKGRGQPNTEAFF. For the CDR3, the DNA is TGTGCCAGCACCAAGGGTAGGGGACAGCCTAACACTGAAGCTTTCTTT.

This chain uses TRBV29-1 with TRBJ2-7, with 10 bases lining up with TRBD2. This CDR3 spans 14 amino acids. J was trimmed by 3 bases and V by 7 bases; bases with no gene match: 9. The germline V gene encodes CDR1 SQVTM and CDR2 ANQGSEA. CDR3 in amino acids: CSGILASGSYEQYF. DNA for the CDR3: TGCAGCGGGATACTCGCTAGCGGGAGCTACGAGCAGTACTTC.

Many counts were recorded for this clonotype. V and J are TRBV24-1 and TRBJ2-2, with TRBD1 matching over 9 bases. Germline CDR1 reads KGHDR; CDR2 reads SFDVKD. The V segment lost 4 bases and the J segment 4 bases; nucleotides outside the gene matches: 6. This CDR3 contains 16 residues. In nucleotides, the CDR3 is TGTGCCACCAGTGACCACCGGGACAGGGTCACCGGGGAGCTGTTTTTT. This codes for CATSDHRDRVTGELFF.

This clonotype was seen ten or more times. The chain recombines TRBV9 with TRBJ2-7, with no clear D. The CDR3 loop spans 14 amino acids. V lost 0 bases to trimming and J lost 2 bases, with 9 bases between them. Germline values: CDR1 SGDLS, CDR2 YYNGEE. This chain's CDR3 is CASSVDDSTYEQYF. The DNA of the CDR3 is TGTGCCAGCAGCGTAGATGACTCAACCTACGAGCAGTACTTC. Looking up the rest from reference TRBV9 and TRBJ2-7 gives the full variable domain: DSGVTQTPKHLITATGQRVTLRCSPRSGDLSVYWYQQSLDQGLQFLIQYYNGEERAKGNILERFSAQQFPDLHSELNLSSLELGDSALYFCASSVDDSTYEQYFGPGTRLTVT.

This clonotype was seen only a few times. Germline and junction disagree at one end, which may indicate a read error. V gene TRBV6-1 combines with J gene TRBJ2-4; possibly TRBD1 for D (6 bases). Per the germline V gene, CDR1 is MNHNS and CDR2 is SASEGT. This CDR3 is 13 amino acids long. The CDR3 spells CASRQGDQGIKYF. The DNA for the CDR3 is TGTGCCAGCAGACAGGGTGACCAGGGCATTAAGTACTTC.

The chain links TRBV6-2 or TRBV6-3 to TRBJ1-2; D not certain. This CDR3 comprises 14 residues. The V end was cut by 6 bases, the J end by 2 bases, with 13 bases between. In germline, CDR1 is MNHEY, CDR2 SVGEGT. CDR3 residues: CASSYIAGNYGYTF. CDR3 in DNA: TGTGCCAGCAGCTACATAGCCGGGAACTATGGCTACACCTTC.

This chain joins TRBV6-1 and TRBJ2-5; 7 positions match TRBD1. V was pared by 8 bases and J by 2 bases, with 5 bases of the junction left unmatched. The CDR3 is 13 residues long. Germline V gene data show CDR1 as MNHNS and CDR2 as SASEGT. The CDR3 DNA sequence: TGTGCCAGCGGGACAGCCCTTCAAGAGACCCAGTACTTC. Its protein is CASGTALQETQYF.

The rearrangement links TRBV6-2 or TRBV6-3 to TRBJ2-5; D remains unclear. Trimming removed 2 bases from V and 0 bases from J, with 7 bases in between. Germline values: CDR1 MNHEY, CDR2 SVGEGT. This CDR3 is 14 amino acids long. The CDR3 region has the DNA TGTGCCAGCAGTTACCATCAGGACCAAGAGACCCAGTACTTC. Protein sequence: CASSYHQDQETQYF.

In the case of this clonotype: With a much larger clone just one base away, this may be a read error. In DNA, the CDR3 is TGTGCCAGCAGTTGGCTAGCGGGGCGGGACACCGGGGAGCTGTGTTTT. As protein: CASSWLAGRDTGELCF. The chain combines TRBV12-3 or TRBV12-4 with TRBJ2-2, with 9 bases lining up with TRBD2. The CDR3 totals 16 residues.

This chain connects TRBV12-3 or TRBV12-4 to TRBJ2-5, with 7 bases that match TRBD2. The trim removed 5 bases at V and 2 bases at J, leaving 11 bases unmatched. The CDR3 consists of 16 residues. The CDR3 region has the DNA TGTGCCAGCAGTGTCTCGACTAGCCCATTACAAGAGACCCAGTACTTC. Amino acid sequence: CASSVSTSPLQETQYF.

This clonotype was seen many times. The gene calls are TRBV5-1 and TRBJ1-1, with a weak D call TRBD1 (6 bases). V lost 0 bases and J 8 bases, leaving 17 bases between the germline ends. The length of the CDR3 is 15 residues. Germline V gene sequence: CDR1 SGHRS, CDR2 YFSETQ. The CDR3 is CASSLAWGGSAEAFF. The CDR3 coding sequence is TGCGCCAGCAGCTTGGCCTGGGGGGGCAGCGCCGAAGCTTTCTTT.

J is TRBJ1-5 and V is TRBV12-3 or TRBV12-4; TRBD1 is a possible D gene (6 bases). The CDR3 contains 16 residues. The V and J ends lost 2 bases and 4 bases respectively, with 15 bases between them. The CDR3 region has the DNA TGTGCCAGCAGTTTATATCGAAGAGGGGGAAATCAGCCCCAGCATTTT. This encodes CASSLYRRGGNQPQHF.

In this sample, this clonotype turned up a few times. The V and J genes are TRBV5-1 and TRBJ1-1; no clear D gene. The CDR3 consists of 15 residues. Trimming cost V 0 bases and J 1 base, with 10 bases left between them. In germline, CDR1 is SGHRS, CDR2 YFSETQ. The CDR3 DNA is TGCGCCAGCAGCTTGGACCCTGGGCAGAACACTGAAGCTTTCTTT. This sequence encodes CASSLDPGQNTEAFF.

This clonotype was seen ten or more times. CDR3 in amino acids: CASSLRRGYRGETQYF. Written as DNA, the CDR3 is TGTGCCAGCAGTTTAAGGAGAGGGTACAGGGGGGAGACCCAGTACTTC. V usage is TRBV12-3 or TRBV12-4 and J usage is TRBJ2-5, with 8 bases that match TRBD1. The CDR3 consists of 16 residues. The V gene end was trimmed by 2 bases and the J gene end by 5 bases; junction bases not matched to a gene: 10.

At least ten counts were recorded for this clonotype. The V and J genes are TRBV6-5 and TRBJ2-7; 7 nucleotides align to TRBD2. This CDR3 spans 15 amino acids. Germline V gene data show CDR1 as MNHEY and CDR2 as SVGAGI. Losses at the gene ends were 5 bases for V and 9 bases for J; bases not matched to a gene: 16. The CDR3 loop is CASSTLSGAHVGQYF. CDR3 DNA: TGTGCCAGCAGTACCCTAAGCGGGGCCCATGTAGGGCAGTACTTC.

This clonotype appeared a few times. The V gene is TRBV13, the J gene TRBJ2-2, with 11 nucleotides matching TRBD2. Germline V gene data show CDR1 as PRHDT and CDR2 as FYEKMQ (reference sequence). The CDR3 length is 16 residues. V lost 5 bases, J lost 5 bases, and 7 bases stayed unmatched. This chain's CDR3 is CASSPSSGGRTGELFF. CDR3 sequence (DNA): TGTGCCAGCAGCCCGTCTAGCGGGGGGAGAACCGGGGAGCTGTTTTTT.